This TCR beta chain was retrieved from a study of T-cell reconstitution after alpha-beta-depleted transplantation in children. Unique molecular identifiers were used in preparing the TCRbeta library. TCRdb ran MiXCR on the PCR reads and lists one entry per CDR3 protein. The sample lists around 370,000 distinct CDR3 sequences; around 15% were seen once. Study-wide findings and caveats: Surviving recipient T cells and intrathymic progenitors accounted for some patients' high TCRbeta diversity at day 60. When one year had passed after transplant, most T-cell counts and diversity came from newly produced T cells. Expanded graft clones numbering several hundred reportedly gave rise to alpha-beta T cells about two months after transplant.

Details on this clonotype: Its specificity is not known. One end of the junction is discordant with germline, which a read error may explain.

CDR3 length equals 15 residues. Germline V CDR1 and CDR2: MNHNS, SASEGT. The sequences come from PBMCs, mostly from graft donor cells, collected 360 days after TCRalphabeta/CD19-depleted stem cell transplant. This TCR came from a male patient between 2 and 15 years old who had a stem cell transplant for acute lymphoblastic leukemia, so the T cells may come from the graft donor. This sequence joins TRBV6-1 and TRBJ2-3; D may correspond to TRBD1 or TRBD2 (5 bases each). The CDR3 region has the DNA TGTGCCAGCAGTCAAGCCGGGACCGCCCCAGATACGCAGTATTTT. As protein: CASSQAGTAPDTQYF.